The 15 T cell receptor beta chains listed next were all sequenced from one sample in a study of T cell responses to AZD1222 COVID-19 vaccine. Sequenced by immunoSEQ multiplex PCR; TCRdb stores in-frame clones only, minus some. The profile shows around 200,000 clones, approximately 94% of them singletons. Sequenced here: peripheral blood, sampled 28 days after the second AZD1222 dose. The receptors come from an adult who received the AZD1222 COVID-19 vaccine.

The rearrangement joins TRBV9 to TRBJ1-6, with 8 bases fitting TRBD1. The germline gives CDR1 SGDLS, CDR2 YYNGEE. V gave up 3 bases and J gave up 10 bases; unmatched junction bases: 9. The length of the CDR3 is 15 residues. DNA for the CDR3: TGTGCCAGCAGCGGAAACAGGGGGTCTATGTCACCCCTCCACTTT. Translated, it gives CASSGNRGSMSPLHF.

The chain recombines TRBV9 with TRBJ2-5; 8 nucleotides line up with TRBD2. CDR3 length equals 18 residues. J lost 0 bases, V lost 3 bases, and 13 bases had no gene match. Per the germline V gene, CDR1 is SGDLS and CDR2 is YYNGEE. CDR3 bases: TGTGCCAGCAGCGGCCCGGGACTAGACGATTGGTACCAAGAGACCCAGTACTTC. Protein: CASSGPGLDDWYQETQYF.

A few counts support this clone. The V call is TRBV6-5, the J call TRBJ1-1; D is perhaps TRBD1 (6 bases). The CDR3 is 12 amino acids. Germline-derived CDR1 and CDR2 are MNHEY and SVGAGI. V was clipped by 8 bases and J by 4 bases, with 11 bases between them. CDR3 coding DNA: TGTGCCAGCGCTACAGGGAGCACTGAAGCTTTCTTT. Translation: CASATGSTEAFF.

The V gene is TRBV19, the J gene TRBJ1-3; a possible D gene is TRBD1 (5 bases). Germline CDR1 LNHDA, CDR2 SQIVND (reference sequence). V lost 7 bases, J lost 0 bases, and 13 bases lay in between. CDR3 size: 15 residues. CDR3 DNA sequence: TGTGCCAGTACCTTTACAGGTTTCTCTGGAAACACCATATATTTT. It translates to CASTFTGFSGNTIYF.

The J gene is TRBJ1-4, the V gene TRBV19; D is ambiguous. Germline CDR1 is LNHDA and CDR2 is SQIVND (reference sequence). The V gene lost 6 bases and the J gene lost 11 bases, with 19 bases spanning the gap. The CDR3 runs 14 residues. This CDR3 reads CASRDRATRQKLFF. CDR3 DNA: TGTGCCAGTAGAGATCGGGCGACCAGGCAGAAACTGTTTTTT. The full variable domain, its missing parts supplied by reference TRBV19 and TRBJ1-4, is DGGITQSPKYLFRKEGQNVTLSCEQNLNHDAMYWYRQDPGQGLRLIYYSQIVNDFQKGDIAEGYSVSREKKESFPLTVTSAQKNPTAFYLCASRDRATRQKLFFGSGTQLSVL.

This clone was seen a single time. The chain is built from TRBV5-6 and TRBJ1-2, with D perhaps matching TRBD1 (6 bases). CDR3 length: 14 residues. Germline CDR1 is SGHDT and CDR2 is YYEEEE. Trimming left V 4 bases short and J 8 bases short, with 18 bases between. In DNA, the CDR3 is TGTGCCAGCAGCCCCGACCGGGGGGCGGGGGGCTACACCTTC. The encoded protein is CASSPDRGAGGYTF.

The chain recombines TRBV9 with TRBJ2-2; D ambiguous. Germline-derived CDR1 and CDR2 are SGDLS and YYNGEE. This CDR3 is 14 amino acids long. V lost 2 bases and J 1 base, leaving 6 bases between the germline ends. CDR3 sequence: CASSVYQNTGELFF. The CDR3 region has the DNA TGTGCCAGCAGCGTTTATCAGAACACCGGGGAGCTGTTTTTT.

CDR3: CASSLVRGGRNTEAFF. The CDR3 DNA sequence: TGTGCCAGCAGCCTAGTCCGGGGGGGCCGGAACACTGAAGCTTTCTTT. The gene calls are TRBV14 and TRBJ1-1; D possibly corresponds to TRBD1 (6 bases). The V end lost 4 bases, the J end lost 1 base, and 16 bases lay between the germline ends. The CDR3 totals 16 residues. CDR1 is SGHDN, CDR2 FVKESK, per germline.

The chain couples TRBV7-2 to TRBJ1-4; possibly TRBD1 for D (5 bases). Germline V gene sequence: CDR1 SGHTA, CDR2 FQGNSA. The CDR3 loop spans 15 amino acids. The V end lost 2 bases, the J end lost 6 bases, and 13 bases lay between the germline ends. The CDR3 is CASSLRTGLHEKLFF. CDR3 coding DNA: TGTGCCAGCAGCTTAAGAACAGGTCTCCATGAAAAACTGTTTTTT.

The chain joins TRBV7-9 to TRBJ1-4; weak D call: TRBD1 (6 bases). The V and J ends lost 4 bases and 7 bases respectively, with 16 bases between them. CDR1 and CDR2 (germline): SEHNR, FQNEAQ (reference sequence). The CDR3 totals 15 residues. CDR3 protein: CASSSSGQRIEKLFF. CDR3 in DNA: TGTGCCAGCAGCTCTTCCGGACAGCGGATTGAAAAACTGTTTTTT. The full variable domain, completed using reference TRBV7-9 and TRBJ1-4, is DTGVSQNPRHKITKRGQNVTFRCDPISEHNRLYWYRQTLGQGPEFLTYFQNEAQLEKSRLLSDRFSAERPKGSFSTLEIQRTEQGDSAMYLCASSSSGQRIEKLFFGSGTQLSVL.

This clone came up a few times. The V and J genes are TRBV27 and TRBJ2-7, with D hard to call. V was cut by 5 bases and J by 7 bases, with 15 bases left in between. CDR3 length equals 13 residues. Germline V gene lookup returns CDR1 MNHEY and CDR2 SMNVEV (reference sequence). The CDR3 DNA follows: TGTGCCAGCAGTCACTGCCCAGGAAGAGAGCAGTACTTC. This translates into CASSHCPGREQYF.

The J gene is TRBJ1-3, the V gene TRBV19, with D maybe TRBD1 (6 bases). This CDR3 comprises 15 residues. V lost 6 bases and J 0 bases, leaving 12 bases between the germline ends. Per the germline V gene, CDR1 is LNHDA and CDR2 is SQIVND (reference sequence). This CDR3 reads CASRHRDNSGNTIYF. The CDR3 DNA follows: TGTGCCAGTAGACACCGGGACAACTCTGGAAACACCATATATTTT.

The chain has TRBV7-3 and TRBJ2-1; 7 bases align to TRBD2. The CDR3 sequence is 16 residues long. The V and J ends lost 5 bases and 7 bases, in that order; junction bases with no gene match: 14. Germline V gene data show CDR1 as SGHTA and CDR2 as FQGTGA. The CDR3 reads CASSPEVGGRWNEQFF. The CDR3 DNA reads as TGTGCCAGCAGCCCTGAGGTCGGCGGGAGATGGAATGAGCAGTTCTTC.

The chain carries TRBV20-1 and TRBJ1-5, with no clear D. The CDR3 has 11 residues. Germline V lookup: CDR1 DFQATT, CDR2 SNEGSKA (reference sequence). V lost 0 bases, J lost 16 bases, and 13 bases lay in between. DNA of the CDR3: TGCAGTGCTAGAGATCCCCGAGATAACCATTTT. Its protein is CSARDPRDNHF.

This clone was counted once. DNA for the CDR3: TGTGCCAGCACCAACCGGTCAGGGAACAATGAGCAGTTCTTC. Its protein product is CASTNRSGNNEQFF. The chain employs TRBV7-9 and TRBJ2-1, with D perhaps TRBD1 (5 bases). Germline CDR1 and CDR2: SEHNR and FQNEAQ (reference sequence). The CDR3 extends over 14 amino acids. V lost 7 bases, J lost 5 bases, and 15 bases lay in between.